The entry below gives a single T cell receptor (beta chain) sequence along with its context. Antigen specificity is unknown. With iRepertoire HTBI primers and Arm-PCR of CDR3 regions, TCR beta libraries were built. TCRdb recomputed calls from the multiplex PCR reads with MiXCR, one row per CDR3 protein. Among about 400,000 distinct CDR3 sequences listed, approximately 15% were seen once. This entry comes from a study of regulatory T cells in long-lasting Graves disease. Findings and limits, study-wide: Rather than thyroid tissue, only peripheral blood underwent study. There were preferences for TRBV28, TRBJ1-2 and TRBJ2-5 in persistent disease.

V gave up 0 bases and J gave up 3 bases, with 9 bases separating them. The CDR3 is 15 residues long. Germline V gene sequence: CDR1 LGHNA, CDR2 YSLEER. Time point in this sample: newly diagnosed GD, antithyroid drugs for less than 3 months. From RNA extracted from PBMCs, the TCR library was made. The same data also contributed to another study, on T cells in Graves' hyperthyroidism and ophthalmopathy.

Here the sequenced sample was peripheral blood mononuclear cells (PBMCs), taken at new diagnosis, from a patient treated with antithyroid drugs. The chain employs TRBV4-3 and TRBJ2-1, with no clear D. The sequence derives from a middle-aged woman with Graves disease. The CDR3 region is CASSQDTAFYNEQFF. CDR3 in DNA: TGCGCCAGCAGCCAAGATACAGCTTTCTACAATGAGCAGTTCTTC.